The 14 T cell receptor beta chains below all came from one sample that was sequenced in a study of metastatic and nonmetastatic thyroid tumors. MiXCR reprocessed the PCR reads for TCRdb. The sample lists about 21,000 clones, about 25% occurring once. The entire patient cohort was treatment-naive prior to thyroid surgery. Sequencing was performed on blood. The receptor source for this set is a female donor with papillary thyroid cancer or a benign thyroid nodule (not recorded which). Some clones in this sample may be carry-over from other donors' samples.

Only a few counts were recorded for this clone. The gene calls are TRBV20-1 and TRBJ2-1, with D possibly being TRBD2 (6 bases). The V gene lost 0 bases and the J gene lost 8 bases, with 14 bases spanning the gap. In germline, CDR1 is DFQATT, CDR2 SNEGSKA (reference sequence). This CDR3 is built from 14 residues. The CDR3: CSARDKATSHEQFF. CDR3 nucleotides: TGCAGTGCTAGAGATAAAGCGACTAGTCATGAGCAGTTCTTC.

The V call is TRBV5-1, the J call TRBJ2-3; weak D call: TRBD2 (6 bases). V lost 4 bases and J 1 base, leaving 13 bases between the germline ends. CDR3 length: 15 amino acids. Germline CDR1 reads SGHRS; CDR2 reads YFSETQ. CDR3 protein: CASSRQLAGTDTQYF. The DNA for the CDR3 is TGCGCCAGCAGCCGTCAACTAGCTGGCACAGATACGCAGTATTTT.

The rearrangement uses TRBV5-1 and TRBJ2-5; the match to TRBD2 covers 7 bases. V was pared by 9 bases and J by 3 bases, with 17 bases of the junction left unmatched. Looked up from germline, CDR1 is SGHRS and CDR2 is YFSETQ. The CDR3 has 16 amino acids. The CDR3 nucleotides read TGCGCCACCCTTTTGAGGGAGGGCCCAATCAAAGAGACCCAGTACTTC. This translates into CATLLREGPIKETQYF.

The rearrangement uses TRBV6-2 or TRBV6-3 and TRBJ2-1, with D maybe TRBD2 (5 bases). The germline CDR1 and CDR2 sequences are MNHEY and SVGEGT. Trimming removed 6 bases at V and 11 bases at J, with 20 bases between. The CDR3 extends over 14 amino acids. For the CDR3, the DNA is TGTGCCAGCAGCCAAGATGAAGGACTCCAAAAGCAGTTCTTC. Residues: CASSQDEGLQKQFF.

This clone has just a few counts. The genes are TRBV6-1 and TRBJ2-7, with D possibly TRBD2 on 6 matching bases. Trimming stripped 3 bases from V and 4 bases from J, with 13 bases between. CDR1 MNHNS and CDR2 SASEGT come from the germline V gene. CDR3 length equals 14 residues. The CDR3 DNA reads as TGTGCCAGCAGTGACCCGGTCGGGGGATACGAGCAGTACTTC. Its translation is CASSDPVGGYEQYF.

This clone was counted ten times or more. CDR3 sequence reads: CASSHTDRTNEKLFF. Written as DNA, the CDR3 is TGTGCCAGCAGCCACACAGACAGAACTAATGAAAAACTGTTTTTT. The chain links TRBV3-1 to TRBJ1-4; D perhaps matches TRBD1 (5 bases). The germline V gene has CDR1 LGHDT and CDR2 YNNKEL (reference sequence). There are 15 residues in the CDR3. Trimming removed 3 bases from V and 1 base from J, with 9 bases in between.

This clone is medium-sized. The chain combines TRBV5-1 with TRBJ1-2; D not resolved. Germline V lookup: CDR1 SGHRS, CDR2 YFSETQ. The CDR3 spans 14 residues. The ends were cut back, 4 bases at V and 3 bases at J, with 13 bases in the middle. CDR3 bases: TGCGCCAGCAGCAGTGGCCCGGCCGACTATGGCTACACCTTC. Translating gives CASSSGPADYGYTF.

J is TRBJ2-1 and V is TRBV30; 9 nucleotides match TRBD2. V was pared by 2 bases and J by 8 bases, with 7 bases of the junction left unmatched. This CDR3 spans 14 amino acids. CDR1 is GTSNPN and CDR2 is SVGIG in the germline V gene (reference sequence). CDR3 amino acids: CAWSRGGARYEQFF. CDR3 bases: TGTGCCTGGAGTCGCGGGGGGGCTAGATATGAGCAGTTCTTC. Full variable domain (remainder filled in from reference TRBV30 and TRBJ2-1): SQTIHQWPATLVQPVGSPLSLECTVEGTSNPNLYWYRQAAGRGLQLLFYSVGIGQISSEVPQNLSASRPQDRQFILSSKKLLLSDSGFYLCAWSRGGARYEQFFGPGTRLTVL.

This chain uses TRBV20-1 with TRBJ1-2; TRBD1 matches at 8 bases. From germline, CDR1 is DFQATT and CDR2 SNEGSKA (reference sequence). V shed 6 bases and J 4 bases; nucleotides not matched to a gene: 10. The CDR3 spans 14 residues. CDR3 sequence (DNA): TGCAGTGCCGAAAACTGGGACAGGATCTATGGCTACACCTTC. Its protein is CSAENWDRIYGYTF.

In its sample, this clone was seen many times. V gene TRBV5-4 combines with J gene TRBJ1-6; D is perhaps TRBD1 (5 bases). This CDR3 has 16 amino acids. Germline assignment: CDR1 SGHNT and CDR2 YYREEE (reference sequence). With 0 bases removed from V and 1 base from J, the gap between germline ends came to 8 bases. The CDR3 loop reads CASSLGGWSYNSPLHF. For the CDR3, the DNA is TGTGCCAGCAGCTTGGGGGGGTGGTCCTATAATTCACCCCTCCACTTT.

This clone was recorded a few times. The chain couples TRBV28 to TRBJ2-1; possibly TRBD2 for D (6 bases). Germline CDR1 MDHEN, CDR2 SYDVKM. The V end was cut by 4 bases, the J end by 8 bases, with 12 bases between. The CDR3 is 13 amino acids. The CDR3 region has the DNA TGTGCCAGCAGTTCCGGGAGAGGAGATGAGCAGTTCTTC. This sequence encodes CASSSGRGDEQFF.

This clone was seen a few times. The rearrangement uses TRBV12-3 or TRBV12-4 and TRBJ2-7, with a tentative D call TRBD2 (6 bases). Trimming pared 7 bases from V and 3 bases from J, leaving 16 bases between. This CDR3 spans 14 amino acids. The CDR3 DNA is TGTGCCAGCATTTTTAGCGGTAGCCTCTACGAGCAGTACTTC. This encodes CASIFSGSLYEQYF.

Remarks on this clone: The junction does not match germline at one end; this may be a read error. The CDR3 sequence: CASREGPGSYYEQYF. The CDR3 DNA is TGTGCCAGCAGGGAAGGTCCCGGGAGTTATTACGAGCAGTACTTC. The chain has TRBV6-1 and TRBJ2-7; D is possibly TRBD2 (6 bases). CDR3 length: 15 residues. Germline V gene lookup returns CDR1 MNHNS and CDR2 SASEGT.

By frequency in the sample, this clone is medium-sized. This rearrangement joins TRBV20-1 to TRBJ2-7; 11 positions agree with TRBD1. Germline V gene lookup returns CDR1 DFQATT and CDR2 SNEGSKA (reference sequence). The CDR3 contains 15 residues. Trimming cost V 0 bases and J 2 bases; bases outside gene matches: 3. The CDR3 sequence is CSARDLGQGAYEQYF. CDR3 sequence (DNA): TGCAGTGCTAGAGATTTGGGACAGGGGGCCTACGAGCAGTACTTC.